A selection of T cell receptor beta chains follows, all from one sample in a study of radiation and T cells in renal cell carcinoma. The assay was immunoSEQ multiplex PCR, and TCRdb's table has in-frame clones only and misses some. The sample has roughly 170,000 clones; about 88% are singletons. The sequences come from blood, collected from a patient whose treatment included radiotherapy and nephrectomy. The receptors come from a woman in her forties or fifties with renal cell carcinoma. Both conserved end residues are part of each CDR3. The D gene is left open where the match is weak. The size of a clone is reported for some rows only, either as once, few or many, or as a class for expanded clones.

TRBV11-2	.	14	TRBJ1-2	TRBD1	TGTGCCAGCAGCACGACAGGGGTTCTTGATGGCTACACCTTC	CASSTTGVLDGYTF
TRBV6-4	few	16	TRBJ2-3	TRBD2	TGTGCCAGCAGCCCACACCACACTAGCGGGGCAGATACGCAGTATTTT	CASSPHHTSGADTQYF
TRBV29-1	.	13	TRBJ1-2	TRBD1	TGCAGCGTACCCGGGACAGGGCGCTATGGCTACACCTTC	CSVPGTGRYGYTF
TRBV6-5	few	16	TRBJ1-1	.	TGTGCCAGCAGTTACTCCTCGATCGGGCAGAACACTGAAGCTTTCTTT	CASSYSSIGQNTEAFF
TRBV6-1	.	13	TRBJ1-4	.	TGTGCCAGCGAGCGGGGGTTACGTGAAAAACTGTTTTTT	CASERGLREKLFF
TRBV7-2	.	16	TRBJ1-2	TRBD1	TGTGCCAGCAGCCCTTACTGGACAGGATCTAACTATGGCTACACCTTC	CASSPYWTGSNYGYTF
TRBV15	.	15	TRBJ1-2	.	TGTGCCACCAGCAGGCCCTCCCAGGCAAACTATGGCTACACCTTC	CATSRPSQANYGYTF
TRBV27	.	12	TRBJ1-2	TRBD1	TGTGCCAGCAGTAGAACAGGGGTAGGCTACACCTTC	CASSRTGVGYTF
TRBV4-1	.	17	TRBJ1-5	.	TGCGCCAGCAGCCAAGAGATGACAGACTTTAGCAATCAGCCCCAGCATTTT	CASSQEMTDFSNQPQHF
TRBV7-9	.	16	TRBJ2-2	.	TGTGCCAGCAGTTTCCCAAGGAGCCCGAACACCGGGGAGCTGTTTTTT	CASSFPRSPNTGELFF
TRBV18	.	15	TRBJ2-5	TRBD1	TGTGCCAGCTCAACCGCCGGGACAGGGGAAGAGACCCAGTACTTC	CASSTAGTGEETQYF
TRBV6-1	.	15	TRBJ2-1	.	TGTGCCAGCAGTGAAGGAGGGGTTACAACCAATGAGCAGTTCTTC	CASSEGGVTTNEQFF
TRBV7-2	.	15	TRBJ1-2	.	TGTGCCAGCAGCTTCCGGGACACTTCTAACTATGGCTACACCTTC	CASSFRDTSNYGYTF
TRBV19	.	14	TRBJ1-2	TRBD1	TGTGCCAGTAGTCCGTGGTCAGGGGGCCTTGGCTACACCTTC	CASSPWSGGLGYTF
TRBV6-1	.	13	TRBJ2-5	TRBD1	TGTGCCAGCAGGGACAGGGGGGGAGAGACCCAGTACTTC	CASRDRGGETQYF
TRBV27	.	14	TRBJ1-5	.	TGTGCCAGCAGCTCAAGAGGGGTAGCTCAGCCCCAGCATTTT	CASSSRGVAQPQHF
TRBV19	.	14	TRBJ1-2	TRBD1	TGTGCCAGTAGTTTCGGCCGGGACAGCCTTTCCTACACCTTC	CASSFGRDSLSYTF
TRBV7-9	.	14	TRBJ2-3	.	TGTGCCAGCAGCAAGCGAGGGGAGGCAGATACGCAGTATTTT	CASSKRGEADTQYF
TRBV14	.	13	TRBJ1-2	.	TGTGCCAGCAGCCAGCCAGACCAGTTTGGCTACACCTTC	CASSQPDQFGYTF
TRBV7-9	.	15	TRBJ1-2	.	TGTGCCAGCAGTCTCTCAGGTGAAACTAACTATGGCTACACCTTC	CASSLSGETNYGYTF
TRBV9	once	17	TRBJ2-1	TRBD2	TGTGCCAGCAGCGGTCCTACCGGGACTAGCGGATACAATGAGCAGTTCTTC	CASSGPTGTSGYNEQFF
TRBV19	.	14	TRBJ1-5	.	TGTGCCAGTACGGGCGGGCGGTTCAATCAGCCCCAGCATTTT	CASTGGRFNQPQHF
TRBV15	.	13	TRBJ1-2	.	TGTGCCACCAGCACCTTTAACTCCTATGGCTACACCTTC	CATSTFNSYGYTF
TRBV7-6	.	11	TRBJ2-5	.	TGTGCCAGCAGCTTAGTGGAGACCCAGTACTTC	CASSLVETQYF
TRBV7-3	once	16	TRBJ2-3	TRBD2	TGTGCCAGCAGCCCCACTAGCGGGGGGACTACAGATACGCAGTATTTT	CASSPTSGGTTDTQYF
TRBV19	.	11	TRBJ1-2	.	TGTGCCAGTAGCCAATTTCGGGGCTACACCTTC	CASSQFRGYTF
TRBV2	.	12	TRBJ1-1	TRBD1	TGTGCCAGCAGTGACGGGACAGGGTGGGCTTTCTTT	CASSDGTGWAFF
TRBV6-5	.	14	TRBJ1-4	.	TGTGCCAGCAGTACCCGGGACCGAACTGAAAAACTGTTTTTT	CASSTRDRTEKLFF
TRBV19	.	15	TRBJ1-3	.	TGTGCCAGTAGTGCGGACAGACAGACGGGAAACACCATATATTTT	CASSADRQTGNTIYF